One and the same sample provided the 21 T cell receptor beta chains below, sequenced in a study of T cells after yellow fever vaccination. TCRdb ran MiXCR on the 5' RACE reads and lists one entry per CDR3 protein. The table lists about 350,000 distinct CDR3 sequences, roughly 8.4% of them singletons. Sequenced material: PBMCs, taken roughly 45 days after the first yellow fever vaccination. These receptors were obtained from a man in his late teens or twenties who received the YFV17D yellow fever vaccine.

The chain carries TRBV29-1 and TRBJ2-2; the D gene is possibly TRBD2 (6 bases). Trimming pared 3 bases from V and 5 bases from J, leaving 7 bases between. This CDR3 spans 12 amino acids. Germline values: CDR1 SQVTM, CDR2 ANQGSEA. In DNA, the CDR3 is TGCAGCGTTGACGGGAGTACCGGGGAGCTGTTTTTT. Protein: CSVDGSTGELFF.

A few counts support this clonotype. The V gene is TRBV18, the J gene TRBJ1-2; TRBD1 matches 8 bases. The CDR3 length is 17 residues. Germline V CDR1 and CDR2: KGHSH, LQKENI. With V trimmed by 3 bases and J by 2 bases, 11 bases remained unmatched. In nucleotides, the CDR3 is TGTGCCAGCTCACCGGAGGACCGGGACAGGATAAACTATGGCTACACCTTC. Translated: CASSPEDRDRINYGYTF.

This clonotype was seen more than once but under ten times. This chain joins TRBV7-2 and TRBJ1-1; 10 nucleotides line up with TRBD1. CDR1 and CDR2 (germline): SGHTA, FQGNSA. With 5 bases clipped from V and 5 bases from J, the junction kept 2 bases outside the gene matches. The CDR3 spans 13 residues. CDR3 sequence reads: CASSRQGATEAFF. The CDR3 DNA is TGTGCCAGCAGCAGACAGGGGGCTACTGAAGCTTTCTTT.

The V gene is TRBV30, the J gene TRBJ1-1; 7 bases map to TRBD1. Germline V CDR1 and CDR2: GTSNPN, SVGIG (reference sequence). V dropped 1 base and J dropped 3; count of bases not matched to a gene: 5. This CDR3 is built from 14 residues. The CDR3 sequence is CAWSAGGGYTEAFF. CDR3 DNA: TGTGCCTGGAGTGCAGGGGGAGGGTACACTGAAGCTTTCTTT.

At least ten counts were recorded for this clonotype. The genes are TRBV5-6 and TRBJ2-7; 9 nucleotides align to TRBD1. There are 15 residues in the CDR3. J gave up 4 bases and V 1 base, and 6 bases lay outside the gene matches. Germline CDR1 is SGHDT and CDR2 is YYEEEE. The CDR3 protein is CASSLLGQGGYEQYV. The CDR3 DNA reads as TGTGCCAGCAGCTTGTTGGGACAGGGCGGATACGAGCAGTACGTC.

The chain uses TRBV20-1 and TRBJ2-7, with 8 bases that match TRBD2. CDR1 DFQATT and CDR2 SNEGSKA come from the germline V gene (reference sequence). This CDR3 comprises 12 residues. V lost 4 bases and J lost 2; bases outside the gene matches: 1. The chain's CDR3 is CSATAGAYEQYF. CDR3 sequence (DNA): TGCAGTGCTACAGCGGGGGCCTACGAGCAGTACTTC.

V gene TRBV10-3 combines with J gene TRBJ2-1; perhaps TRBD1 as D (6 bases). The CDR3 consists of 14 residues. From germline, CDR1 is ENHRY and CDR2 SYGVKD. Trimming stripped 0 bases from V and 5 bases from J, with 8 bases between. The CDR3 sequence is CAISESKGDNEQFF. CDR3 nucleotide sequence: TGTGCCATCAGTGAGTCGAAGGGGGACAATGAGCAGTTCTTC.

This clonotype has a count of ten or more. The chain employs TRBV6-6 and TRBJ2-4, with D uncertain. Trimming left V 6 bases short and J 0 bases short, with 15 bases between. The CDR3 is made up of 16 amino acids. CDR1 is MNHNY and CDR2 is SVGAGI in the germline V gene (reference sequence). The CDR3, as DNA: TGTGCCAGCAGGGGCCTCGACATGGTAGCCAAAAACATTCAGTACTTC. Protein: CASRGLDMVAKNIQYF.

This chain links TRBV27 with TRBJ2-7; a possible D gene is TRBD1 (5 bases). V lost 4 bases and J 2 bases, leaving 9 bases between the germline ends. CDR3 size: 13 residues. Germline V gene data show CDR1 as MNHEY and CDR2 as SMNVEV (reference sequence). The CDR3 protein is CASSYTGTYEQYF. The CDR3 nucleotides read TGTGCCAGCAGTTATACAGGCACCTACGAGCAGTACTTC.

CDR3 loop: CASTSDEEQYF. CDR3 nucleotides: TGTGCCAGCACTTCGGATGAAGAGCAGTACTTC. The chain links TRBV6-6 to TRBJ2-7; D is unclear. Per germline, CDR1 MNHNY and CDR2 SVGAGI (reference sequence). This CDR3 has 11 residues. V was clipped by 7 bases and J by 7 bases, with 11 bases between them.

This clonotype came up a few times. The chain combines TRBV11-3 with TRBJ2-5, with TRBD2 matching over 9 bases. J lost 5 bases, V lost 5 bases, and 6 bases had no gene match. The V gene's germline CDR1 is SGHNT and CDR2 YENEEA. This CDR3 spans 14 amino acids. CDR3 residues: CASSPSGERETQYF. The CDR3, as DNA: TGTGCCAGCAGCCCTAGCGGGGAACGTGAGACCCAGTACTTC.

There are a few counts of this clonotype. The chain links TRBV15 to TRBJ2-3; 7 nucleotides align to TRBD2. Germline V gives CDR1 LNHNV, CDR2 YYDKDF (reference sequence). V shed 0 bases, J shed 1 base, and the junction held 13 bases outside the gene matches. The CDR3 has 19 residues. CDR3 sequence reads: CATSREFGLQAGRTDTQYF. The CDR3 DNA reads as TGTGCCACCAGCAGAGAGTTCGGGTTACAAGCGGGACGCACAGATACGCAGTATTTT.

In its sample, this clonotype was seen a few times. CDR3 coding DNA: TGTGCCAGCAGCTTCTCGTTCATGAACACTGAAGCTTTCTTT. The encoded protein is CASSFSFMNTEAFF. The rearrangement links TRBV7-6 to TRBJ1-1, with D unclear. The CDR3 covers 14 residues. The V gene lost 3 bases and the J gene lost 0 bases, with 8 bases spanning the gap. Germline assignment: CDR1 SGHVS and CDR2 FNYEAQ.

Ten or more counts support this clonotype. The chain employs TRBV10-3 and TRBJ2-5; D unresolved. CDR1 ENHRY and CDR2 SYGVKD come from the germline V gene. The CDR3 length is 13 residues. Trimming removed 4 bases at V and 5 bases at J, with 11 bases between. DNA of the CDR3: TGTGCCATCAGTGCCCCTCTGGGGGAGACCCAGTACTTC. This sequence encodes CAISAPLGETQYF.

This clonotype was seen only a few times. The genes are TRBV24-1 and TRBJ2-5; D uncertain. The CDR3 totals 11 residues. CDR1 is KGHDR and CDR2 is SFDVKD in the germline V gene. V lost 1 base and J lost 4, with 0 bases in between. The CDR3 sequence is CATSDLETQYF. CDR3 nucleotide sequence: TGTGCCACCAGTGATTTAGAGACCCAGTACTTC.

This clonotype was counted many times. CDR3 nucleotides: TGTGCCAGCAGTTTGCAAGGGGTCTACATGAACACTGAAGCTTTCTTT. Residues: CASSLQGVYMNTEAFF. The J gene is TRBJ1-1, the V gene TRBV6-2 or TRBV6-3; TRBD1 might be the D (5 bases). The CDR3 is 16 residues long. Germline CDR1 and CDR2: MNHEY and SVGEGT. V lost 4 bases, J lost 0 bases, and 15 bases lay in between.

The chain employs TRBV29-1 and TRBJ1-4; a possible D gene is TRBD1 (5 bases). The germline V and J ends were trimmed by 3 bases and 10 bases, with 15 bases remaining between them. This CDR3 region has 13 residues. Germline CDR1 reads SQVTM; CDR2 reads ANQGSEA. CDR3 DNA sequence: TGCAGCGTTGACCTGGCAATGGGGGGAAAACTGTTTTTT. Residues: CSVDLAMGGKLFF.

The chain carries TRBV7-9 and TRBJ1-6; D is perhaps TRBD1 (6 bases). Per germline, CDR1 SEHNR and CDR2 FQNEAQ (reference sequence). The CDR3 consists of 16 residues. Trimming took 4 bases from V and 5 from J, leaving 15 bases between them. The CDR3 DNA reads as TGTGCCAGCAGCTCCGGACAGTCGAGGGATAATTCACCCCTCCACTTT. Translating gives CASSSGQSRDNSPLHF. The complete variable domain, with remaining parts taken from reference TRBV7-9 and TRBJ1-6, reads DTGVSQNPRHKITKRGQNVTFRCDPISEHNRLYWYRQTLGQGPEFLTYFQNEAQLEKSRLLSDRFSAERPKGSFSTLEIQRTEQGDSAMYLCASSSGQSRDNSPLHFGNGTRLTVT.

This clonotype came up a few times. The CDR3 sequence is CSVLTYGYTF. Written as DNA, the CDR3 is TGCAGTGTCCTAACCTATGGCTACACCTTC. The chain uses TRBV20-1 and TRBJ1-2, with unresolved D. Germline V gene lookup returns CDR1 DFQATT and CDR2 SNEGSKA (reference sequence). The germline V and J ends were trimmed by 7 bases and 4 bases, with 7 bases remaining between them. The CDR3 sequence is 10 residues long.

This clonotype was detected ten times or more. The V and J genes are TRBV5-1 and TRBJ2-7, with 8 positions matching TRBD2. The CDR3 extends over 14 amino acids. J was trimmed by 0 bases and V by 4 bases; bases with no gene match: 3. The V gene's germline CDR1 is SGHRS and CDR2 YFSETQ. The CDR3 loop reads CASSRGGNSYEQYF. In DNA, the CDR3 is TGCGCCAGCAGCCGCGGGGGGAACTCCTACGAGCAGTACTTC.

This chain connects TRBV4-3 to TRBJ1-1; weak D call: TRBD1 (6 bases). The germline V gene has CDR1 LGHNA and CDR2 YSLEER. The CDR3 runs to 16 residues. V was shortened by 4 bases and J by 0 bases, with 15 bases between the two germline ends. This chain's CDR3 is CASSPEGGKLNTEAFF. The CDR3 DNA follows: TGCGCCAGCAGCCCCGAGGGGGGAAAGTTGAACACTGAAGCTTTCTTT.